A single sample gave rise to the 9 T cell receptor beta chains below, sequenced in a study of spatial heterogeneity in lung cancer. Time point reported: sample taken at primary tumor resection. TCRdb analysed the 5' RACE reads with MiXCR anew, one entry per CDR3 protein. Of about 21,000 distinct CDR3 sequences in the sample, around 5.3% were seen once. The starting material was PBMCs, obtained at surgery. The receptors originated from a male donor with early-stage non-small cell lung cancer.

This clonotype appeared many times. The CDR3 DNA sequence: TGTGCCAGCGGTTTGAGCTCCTACAATGAGCAGTTCTTC. This codes for CASGLSSYNEQFF. The rearrangement links TRBV2 to TRBJ2-1; D remains ambiguous. The CDR3 runs 13 residues. The ends were cut back, 8 bases at V and 0 bases at J, with 8 bases in the middle. Per the germline V gene, CDR1 is SNHLY and CDR2 is FYNNEI. The full variable domain, completed using reference TRBV2 and TRBJ2-1, is EPEVTQTPSHQVTQMGQEVILRCVPISNHLYFYWYRQILGQKVEFLVSFYNNEISEKSEIFDDQFSVERPDGSNFTLKIRSTKLEDSAMYFCASGLSSYNEQFFGPGTRLTVL.

The gene calls are TRBV3-1 and TRBJ2-3; a weak D match, TRBD1 (6 bases). The CDR3 has 16 amino acids. CDR1 and CDR2 (germline): LGHDT, YNNKEL (reference sequence). V lost 4 bases, J lost 0 bases, and 14 bases lay in between. DNA for the CDR3: TGTGCCAGCAGCCCGAGACAGGCCCAAAGCACAGATACGCAGTATTTT. Its protein is CASSPRQAQSTDTQYF.

In this sample, this clonotype turned up many times. The genes are TRBV2 and TRBJ2-1; D is unclear. This CDR3 has 12 residues. CDR1 is SNHLY, CDR2 FYNNEI, per germline. V gave up 5 bases and J gave up 6 bases, with 8 bases separating them. The CDR3 bases are TGTGCCAGCAGTCCGCGGTTCAATGAGCAGTTCTTC. Amino acid sequence: CASSPRFNEQFF.

This clonotype came up many times. The chain's CDR3 is CASGGEDLREQYF. CDR3 nucleotides: TGTGCCAGTGGAGGGGAAGACTTGCGGGAGCAGTACTTC. The gene calls are TRBV27 and TRBJ2-7, with D possibly TRBD2 on 6 matching bases. This CDR3 region has 13 residues. CDR1 is MNHEY, CDR2 SMNVEV, per germline (reference sequence). V shed 9 bases and J shed 7 bases, with 19 bases lying between them.

This clonotype appeared a few times. This chain links TRBV29-1 with TRBJ1-1; D is undetermined. There are 12 residues in the CDR3. The germline V and J ends were trimmed by 7 bases and 4 bases, with 13 bases remaining between them. CDR1 and CDR2 (germline): SQVTM, ANQGSEA. CDR3 DNA sequence: TGCAGCGGCGTCTCGCGGCCCACTGAAGCTTTCTTT. Translation: CSGVSRPTEAFF.

In this sample, this clonotype turned up many times. This sequence joins TRBV5-1 and TRBJ2-3, with 7 bases lining up with TRBD2. Germline V gives CDR1 SGHRS, CDR2 YFSETQ. This CDR3 is 16 amino acids long. V lost 3 bases and J lost 2; bases outside the gene matches: 9. As DNA, the CDR3 is TGCGCCAGCAGCTCCTCCCGGCGGGGGTTCACAGATACGCAGTATTTT. This codes for CASSSSRRGFTDTQYF. Combining the CDR3 with reference TRBV5-1 and TRBJ2-3 gives the whole variable domain KAGVTQTPRYLIKTRGQQVTLSCSPISGHRSVSWYQQTPGQGLQFLFEYFSETQRNKGNFPGRFSGRQFSNSRSEMNVSTLELGDSALYLCASSSSRRGFTDTQYFGPGTRLTVL.

The V gene is TRBV12-3 or TRBV12-4, the J gene TRBJ1-1; tentatively, D is TRBD1 (5 bases). The V and J ends lost 4 bases and 1 base respectively, with 10 bases between them. The CDR3 length is 14 residues. As DNA, the CDR3 is TGTGCCAGCAGTTCCGGGACGTCGAACACTGAAGCTTTCTTT. It codes for CASSSGTSNTEAFF.

The V call is TRBV5-1, the J call TRBJ2-5, with 10 bases matching TRBD1. The J segment lost 5 bases and the V segment lost 1 base, leaving 14 bases of the junction unmatched. Germline-derived CDR1 and CDR2 are SGHRS and YFSETQ. The CDR3 extends over 18 amino acids. The CDR3 sequence is CASSLTPPGQGSPETQYF. CDR3 bases: TGCGCCAGCAGCTTGACACCCCCGGGACAGGGGTCTCCTGAGACCCAGTACTTC.

This clonotype was detected ten times or more. The CDR3 DNA follows: TGTGCCAGCAGCTACGCAGGGGGCTACCTGGAGACCCAGTACTTC. It codes for CASSYAGGYLETQYF. The chain combines TRBV9 with TRBJ2-5, with 8 bases fitting TRBD1. With V trimmed by 4 bases and J by 5 bases, 10 bases remained unmatched. Germline V gene sequence: CDR1 SGDLS, CDR2 YYNGEE. CDR3 length: 15 amino acids.